The rows below give T cell receptor beta chains drawn from one sample of a study of T cells in Graves' hyperthyroidism and ophthalmopathy. One entry per CDR3 protein results from TCRdb running MiXCR on the multiplex PCR reads. The table lists some 360,000 distinct CDR3 sequences, over 15% of them singletons. Sequencing was performed on blood. These receptor sequences come from a woman aged 40 to 50 with Graves' ophthalmopathy. The CDR3 runs from the conserved cysteine through the conserved F or W. A D gene is named only where the DNA matches it firmly. Clone sizes are given selectively: once, few, many, or a class where the clone is expanded.

V	D	J	size	CDR3	DNA
TRBV19	TRBD1	TRBJ1-2	many	CASSGQGATGYTF	TGTGCCAGTAGTGGACAGGGGGCCACTGGCTACACCTTC
TRBV6-2/TRBV6-3	-	TRBJ2-7	-	CASTHPGSYEQYF	TGTGCCAGCACCCACCCTGGATCCTACGAGCAGTACTTC
TRBV7-2	-	TRBJ1-1	-	CASSLSGERTEAFF	TGTGCCAGCAGCTTATCAGGGGAACGCACTGAAGCTTTCTTT
TRBV7-9	-	TRBJ2-7	many	CASSLGVETWEQYF	TGTGCCAGCAGCTTAGGAGTCGAAACATGGGAGCAGTACTTC
TRBV15	-	TRBJ1-2	many	CATSREGLGLYGYTF	TGTGCCACCAGCAGAGAGGGACTGGGACTCTATGGCTACACCTTC
TRBV6-5	-	TRBJ1-3	once	CASSYSTRVGNTIYF	TGTGCCAGCAGTTACTCGACCAGGGTGGGAAACACCATATATTTT
TRBV28	-	TRBJ1-1	-	CASSRGGGNAEAFF	TGTGCCAGCAGTCGAGGGGGGGGCAACGCTGAAGCTTTCTTT
TRBV20-1	TRBD2	TRBJ2-5	many	CSAAPGLAEETQYF	TGCAGTGCCGCCCCGGGACTAGCGGAAGAGACCCAGTACTTC
TRBV6-1	-	TRBJ1-2	-	CASSEFERQIGYTF	TGTGCCAGCAGTGAATTTGAGAGACAGATCGGCTACACCTTC
TRBV6-1	TRBD2	TRBJ2-7	many	CASAGGLAPYEQYF	TGTGCCAGCGCTGGAGGACTAGCGCCCTACGAGCAGTACTTC
TRBV5-1	TRBD1	TRBJ2-2	many	CASSSPGTGYTGELFF	TGCGCCAGCAGCTCACCCGGGACAGGGTACACCGGGGAGCTGTTTTTT
TRBV12-5	-	TRBJ1-2	many	CASGLWIYGYTF	TGTGCTAGTGGTCTCTGGATCTATGGCTACACCTTC
TRBV3-1	-	TRBJ2-5	many	CASSQELVGETQYF	TGTGCCAGCAGCCAAGAACTGGTGGGGGAGACCCAGTACTTC
TRBV20-1	-	TRBJ2-5	-	CSASSGGGGIYQETQYF	TGCAGTGCTTCAAGCGGAGGGGGTGGGATTTACCAAGAGACCCAGTACTTC
TRBV30	TRBD2	TRBJ2-7	many	CAWSRTSGRNEQYF	TGTGCCTGGAGCCGGACTAGCGGGAGAAACGAGCAGTACTTC
TRBV20-1	TRBD2	TRBJ2-7	-	CSPSSIMELAGLEQCF	TGCAGTCCTTCGTCTATCATGGAGCTAGCGGGACTCGAGCAGTGCTTC
TRBV5-1	-	TRBJ1-5	many	CASSLEGSNNQPQHF	TGCGCCAGCAGCTTGGAAGGAAGCAACAATCAGCCCCAGCATTTT
TRBV27	TRBD1	TRBJ1-5	many	CTSSAGQENQPQHF	TGTACCAGCAGTGCGGGACAGGAAAATCAGCCCCAGCATTTT
TRBV28	TRBD1	TRBJ1-2	-	CASSLLTGVNYGYTF	TGTGCCAGCAGTTTACTTACAGGGGTTAACTATGGCTACACCTTC
TRBV5-6	TRBD1	TRBJ1-5	many	CASSGATGRDQPQHF	TGTGCCAGCAGCGGAGCGACAGGGCGGGATCAGCCCCAGCATTTT
TRBV3-1	-	TRBJ1-1	many	CASSQAPAGSSEAFF	TGTGCCAGCAGCCAAGCCCCAGCGGGGTCGTCTGAAGCTTTCTTT
TRBV2	-	TRBJ2-5	-	CASGGKTRGETQYF	TGTGCCAGCGGGGGGAAGACCCGGGGAGAGACCCAGTACTTC
TRBV7-8	-	TRBJ2-5	many	CASTHSGLQETQYF	TGTGCCAGCACCCATAGTGGTTTACAAGAGACCCAGTACTTC
TRBV11-2	-	TRBJ1-3	-	CASSLQGRTGNTIYF	TGTGCCAGCAGCTTACAGGGAAGGACTGGAAACACCATATATTTT
TRBV14	-	TRBJ2-5	many	CASSHQRRRQIQETQYF	TGTGCCAGCAGCCATCAACGTCGAAGACAAATACAAGAGACCCAGTACTTC
TRBV3-1	-	TRBJ1-1	many	CASSQNAEAFF	TGTGCCAGCAGCCAAAACGCTGAAGCTTTCTTT
TRBV4-3	-	TRBJ1-3	few	CASSASQPDSGNTIYF	TGCGCCAGCAGCGCTTCACAGCCAGACTCTGGAAACACCATATATTTT
TRBV28	TRBD1	TRBJ2-7	many	CASRPGQGYGSYEQYF	TGTGCCAGCAGGCCGGGACAGGGCTATGGTTCCTACGAGCAGTACTTC
TRBV28	-	TRBJ1-1	-	CASSDWGKGNTEAFF	TGTGCCAGCAGTGATTGGGGGAAAGGGAACACTGAAGCTTTCTTT
TRBV20-1	TRBD2	TRBJ2-7	many	CSARWGGHYEQYF	TGCAGTGCTAGATGGGGGGGTCACTACGAGCAGTACTTC
TRBV28	-	TRBJ1-2	many	CASSLQGLENGYTF	TGTGCCAGCAGTTTACAGGGACTTGAGAATGGCTACACCTTC
TRBV5-1	TRBD2	TRBJ2-7	few	CASSPELPAGGEQYF	TGCGCCAGCAGCCCCGAGTTGCCAGCGGGAGGCGAGCAGTACTTC
TRBV4-3	-	TRBJ1-1	-	CASSRNTGHTEAFF	TGCGCCAGCAGTCGAAACACAGGGCACACTGAAGCTTTCTTT
TRBV19	-	TRBJ1-2	many	CASSWERGYTF	TGTGCCAGTAGCTGGGAGCGAGGCTACACCTTC
TRBV27	-	TRBJ2-7	many	CAREGTVTYEQYF	TGTGCCAGGGAAGGGACGGTCACCTACGAGCAGTACTTC
TRBV12-3/TRBV12-4	TRBD2	TRBJ2-5	many	CASSLALAGDSETQYF	TGTGCCAGCAGTTTGGCACTAGCGGGAGATTCTGAGACCCAGTACTTC
TRBV4-3	TRBD1	TRBJ1-1	many	CASSQDNRGLTEAFF	TGCGCCAGCAGCCAGGATAACAGGGGGCTTACTGAAGCTTTCTTT
TRBV12-3/TRBV12-4	-	TRBJ1-1	many	CASSFIENTEAFF	TGTGCCAGCAGTTTCATAGAGAACACTGAAGCTTTCTTT
TRBV3-1	TRBD1	TRBJ2-4	many	CASSPRGQIKNIQYF	TGTGCCAGCAGCCCGAGGGGACAGATTAAAAACATTCAGTACTTC
TRBV4-3	-	TRBJ1-2	many	CASSQIDRNYGYTF	TGCGCCAGCAGCCAGATCGACAGGAACTATGGCTACACCTTC
TRBV6-2/TRBV6-3	-	TRBJ1-1	-	CASSYSGYNTEAFF	TGTGCCAGCAGTTACTCGGGATATAACACTGAAGCTTTCTTT
TRBV7-2	-	TRBJ2-5	many	CASSLAYRAETQYF	TGTGCCAGCAGCTTAGCGTACAGGGCTGAGACCCAGTACTTC
TRBV3-1	-	TRBJ2-7	many	CASSRKGNYEQYF	TGTGCCAGCAGCCGAAAGGGTAACTACGAGCAGTACTTC
TRBV19	-	TRBJ1-1	many	CASWGKGVKNTEAFF	TGTGCCAGTTGGGGCAAAGGGGTCAAGAACACTGAAGCTTTCTTT
TRBV7-9	TRBD2	TRBJ2-5	-	CASSPHWAGEVETQYF	TGTGCCAGCAGCCCCCACTGGGCGGGAGAAGTTGAGACCCAGTACTTC
TRBV9	TRBD2	TRBJ2-7	many	CASSVDLAGGLYEQYF	TGTGCCAGCAGCGTAGATTTAGCGGGAGGCTTGTACGAGCAGTACTTC
TRBV27	TRBD1	TRBJ2-7	once	CASSLIRDRGSYEQYF	TGTGCCAGCAGTTTAATTAGGGACAGGGGGTCCTACGAGCAGTACTTC
TRBV6-5	-	TRBJ2-2	many	CASSTGATGELFF	TGTGCCAGCAGTACAGGAGCTACCGGGGAGCTGTTTTTT
TRBV6-5	-	TRBJ2-5	once	CASSLGFSQETQYF	TGTGCCAGCAGCTTAGGGTTTTCCCAAGAGACCCAGTACTTC
TRBV25-1	TRBD2	TRBJ2-7	many	CASRQGAGDSDEQYF	TGTGCCAGCCGCCAGGGAGCGGGAGATTCGGACGAGCAGTACTTC
TRBV6-1	-	TRBJ2-5	-	CASSGRDRDTDYQETQYF	TGTGCCAGCAGTGGGAGGGACCGGGACACGGATTACCAAGAGACCCAGTACTTC
TRBV12-5	-	TRBJ1-2	many	CASGSNPLGGYTF	TGTGCTAGTGGTTCCAACCCCCTTGGGGGCTACACCTTC
TRBV7-8	-	TRBJ1-2	many	CASSFAGRQAYGYTF	TGTGCCAGCAGCTTTGCAGGGCGACAGGCCTATGGCTACACCTTC
TRBV28	TRBD2	TRBJ2-7	many	CASSPNLGGGEQYF	TGTGCCAGCAGCCCAAACCTCGGGGGGGGCGAGCAGTACTTC